What follows describes a single T cell receptor (beta chain). Its antigen is as yet unknown. These data come from a study of beta chain features in type 1 diabetes. Study observations and caveats: Naive, central memory and regulatory TCRB repertoires appeared more similar among patients than healthy donors. Shorter templates might be favored by PCR, equally in patients and controls. A moderate, significant TCRB CDR3 shortening appeared in type 1 diabetes across four CD4+ subsets.

Expressed TCRB transcripts got sequenced, as all isolated RNA was reverse transcribed. TCRdb's table, derived via immunoSEQ multiplex PCR, lists solely in-frame clones and lacks some. The sample has some 350,000 clones, about 13% seen once. The CDR3 contains 13 residues. V was clipped by 10 bases and J by 2 bases, with 15 bases between them. Germline assignment: CDR1 SGHTA and CDR2 FQGNSA. The chain links TRBV7-2 to TRBJ2-7, with D perhaps matching TRBD2 (6 bases). The specimen sequenced was naive CD4+ T cells from blood. The TCR comes from a woman aged 18-29 years with type 1 diabetes. The CDR3 coding sequence is TGTGCCATCCGGGAGTTGGGTCCCTACGAGCAGTACTTC. It translates to CAIRELGPYEQYF.